Below are 29 T cell receptor beta chains sequenced from a single sample in a study of CD8 T cells in Susac syndrome. Random hexamers were used to reverse transcribe an amount of roughly 0.5 to 1 ug RNA. TCRdb reanalysed the immunoSEQ multiplex PCR reads using MiXCR and keeps one entry per CDR3 protein. This table holds about 180,000 distinct CDR3 sequences, just under 95% found once. Sequencing was performed on CD4+ T cells from PBMCs. The receptor set was obtained from a human donor with Susac syndrome.

The chain uses TRBV9 and TRBJ2-3, with 9 bases identical to TRBD2. Losses at the gene ends were 4 bases for V and 4 bases for J; bases not matched to a gene: 4. The CDR3 contains 14 residues. Looked up from germline, CDR1 is SGDLS and CDR2 is YYNGEE. The CDR3 DNA sequence: TGTGCCAGCAGCTTTAGCGGGAGCGCAGATACGCAGTATTTT. Encoded protein: CASSFSGSADTQYF.

The chain recombines TRBV28 with TRBJ2-1, with TRBD1 identical over 8 bases. With 5 bases clipped from V and 9 bases from J, the junction kept 6 bases outside the gene matches. CDR3 length: 13 residues. Germline-derived CDR1 and CDR2 are MDHEN and SYDVKM. The CDR3 spells CASSLRTGSEQFF. CDR3 bases: TGTGCCAGCAGTCTCCGGACAGGGAGTGAGCAGTTCTTC.

The chain is built from TRBV21-1 and TRBJ2-3; the tabulated D call, TRBD1, remains unverified against the DNA. TRBV21-1 is marked as a pseudogene. The CDR3 contains 19 residues. DNA of the CDR3: TGTGCCAGCAGCAAAGTGGGGTTAACAGGAAACGTTAGCACGGATACGCAGTATTTT. Amino acid sequence: CASSKVGLTGNVSTDTQYF.

The chain is built from TRBV5-1 and TRBJ2-1; 10 nucleotides align to TRBD2. Germline V gene lookup returns CDR1 SGHRS and CDR2 YFSETQ. CDR3 size: 15 residues. After removal of 7 bases from V and 4 bases from J, the junction contained 8 bases not matched to a gene. CDR3 amino acids: CASATTSGAYNEQFF. The CDR3 DNA sequence: TGCGCCAGCGCAACAACTAGCGGGGCGTACAATGAGCAGTTCTTC.

CDR3 sequence (DNA): TGCAGTGCTAGTTGGCAGCACAATCAGCCCCAGCATTTT. Amino acid sequence: CSASWQHNQPQHF. The rearrangement uses TRBV20-1 and TRBJ1-5, with no clear D. Germline assignment: CDR1 DFQATT and CDR2 SNEGSKA (reference sequence). The CDR3 totals 13 residues. V gave up 3 bases and J gave up 3 bases, with 9 bases separating them.

This clonotype was seen only a few times. The V gene is TRBV25-1, the J gene TRBJ2-1; D could derive from TRBD1 or TRBD2 (5 bases each). CDR1 and CDR2 (germline): MGHDK, SYGVNS. The CDR3 covers 14 residues. The V end was cut by 1 base, the J end by 8 bases, with 12 bases between. The CDR3 region has the DNA TGTGCCAGCAGTGAATCCGGGACCTCGGATGAGCAGTTCTTC. It is translated as CASSESGTSDEQFF.

This chain links TRBV20-1 with TRBJ2-7; 9 bases are a match to TRBD1. Germline assignment: CDR1 DFQATT and CDR2 SNEGSKA (reference sequence). V lost 3 bases, J lost 1 base, and 1 base stayed unmatched. This CDR3 contains 13 residues. The CDR3 region is CSARGQGSYEQYF. The CDR3 nucleotides are TGCAGTGCTAGGGGACAGGGATCCTACGAGCAGTACTTC.

V gene TRBV20-1 combines with J gene TRBJ2-3; 7 bases align to TRBD2. V was clipped by 6 bases and J by 5 bases; unmatched bases: 8. The CDR3 runs to 13 residues. Germline V lookup: CDR1 DFQATT, CDR2 SNEGSKA (reference sequence). The CDR3 sequence: CSAMAGVGDTQYF. In DNA, the CDR3 is TGCAGTGCGATGGCGGGAGTGGGAGATACGCAGTATTTT.

The chain has TRBV7-9 and TRBJ2-1, with D perhaps matching TRBD1 or TRBD2 (5 bases each). The CDR3 sequence is 15 residues long. The V gene's germline CDR1 is SEHNR and CDR2 FQNEAQ (reference sequence). V was clipped by 6 bases and J by 2 bases, with 14 bases between them. The CDR3 bases are TGTGCCAGCAGGGACCAGGGAGAGGCCTACAATGAGCAGTTCTTC. Translated, it gives CASRDQGEAYNEQFF.

The J gene is TRBJ2-3, the V gene TRBV24-1; a possible D gene is TRBD1 (6 bases). This CDR3 region has 14 residues. Germline V gene sequence: CDR1 KGHDR, CDR2 SFDVKD. V shed 5 bases and J shed 1 base, with 9 bases lying between them. CDR3: CATSAPGGTDTQYF. The CDR3, as DNA: TGTGCCACCAGTGCCCCAGGGGGCACAGATACGCAGTATTTT.

V is TRBV4-3 and J is TRBJ2-4, with 12 bases that match TRBD2. J gave up 6 bases and V 0 bases, and 6 bases lay outside the gene matches. The CDR3 has 17 residues. CDR1 is LGHNA, CDR2 YSLEER, per germline. The chain's CDR3 is CASSQDLAGGPRNIQYF. In nucleotides, the CDR3 is TGCGCCAGCAGCCAAGATCTAGCGGGAGGGCCACGAAACATTCAGTACTTC.

The V gene is TRBV6-6, the J gene TRBJ1-5; unclear D gene. Germline values: CDR1 MNHNY, CDR2 SVGAGI (reference sequence). The CDR3 is made up of 14 amino acids. V was clipped by 5 bases and J by 6 bases, with 14 bases between them. The CDR3 nucleotides are TGTGCCAGCAGTCCCACAGTGGGAAGTCAGCCCCAGCATTTT. Translated, it gives CASSPTVGSQPQHF.

The sample holds one count of this clonotype. The rearrangement uses TRBV7-9 and TRBJ1-6, with TRBD1 identical over 10 bases. Per the germline V gene, CDR1 is SEHNR and CDR2 is FQNEAQ (reference sequence). The trim removed 5 bases at V and 8 bases at J, leaving 3 bases unmatched. The CDR3 is made up of 14 amino acids. The CDR3 nucleotides read TGTGCCAGCAGCAGGGACAGGGGAGATTCACCCCTCCACTTT. Protein sequence: CASSRDRGDSPLHF.

The CDR3 spells CATGGQANTEAFF. CDR3 DNA sequence: TGTGCCACGGGGGGACAGGCGAACACTGAAGCTTTCTTT. This rearrangement joins TRBV25-1 to TRBJ1-1; 8 bases agree with TRBD1. J gave up 1 base and V 10 bases, and 5 bases lay outside the gene matches. Germline values: CDR1 MGHDK, CDR2 SYGVNS. The CDR3 runs to 13 residues.

This clonotype was counted only a few times. The V call is TRBV28, the J call TRBJ1-5; TRBD1 is a possible D gene (6 bases). The CDR3 loop spans 12 amino acids. Looked up from germline, CDR1 is MDHEN and CDR2 is SYDVKM. Deletions cut 10 bases from V and 4 bases from J, with 11 bases between. DNA of the CDR3: TGTGCCACCCGGGGGGCAAATCAGCCCCAGCATTTT. Protein product: CATRGANQPQHF.

In this sample, this clonotype turned up once. CDR3 bases: TGTGCCAGCAGCACGCCGGGACAGGGTAGCGAGCAGTACTTC. Amino acid sequence: CASSTPGQGSEQYF. The rearrangement uses TRBV14 and TRBJ2-7, with TRBD1 matching over 9 bases. The V and J ends lost 5 bases and 6 bases, in that order; junction bases with no gene match: 8. Germline V gene lookup returns CDR1 SGHDN and CDR2 FVKESK. The length of the CDR3 is 14 residues.

This rearrangement joins TRBV4-3 to TRBJ2-5; the match to TRBD2 covers 9 bases. Germline assignment: CDR1 LGHNA and CDR2 YSLEER. The CDR3 spans 17 residues. Trimming at V came to 5 bases and at J to 5 bases, leaving 15 bases not matched to a gene. CDR3 coding DNA: TGCGCCAGCAGCGTACACCTACCGCTTGCGGGAGGGGAGACCCAGTACTTC. Its translation is CASSVHLPLAGGETQYF.

The genes are TRBV25-1 and TRBJ1-2; a weak D match, TRBD1 (5 bases). V lost 0 bases to trimming and J lost 7 bases, with 15 bases between them. CDR3 length: 15 amino acids. Germline lookup yields CDR1 MGHDK and CDR2 SYGVNS. The CDR3 sequence: CASSEYAARAGGYTF. The CDR3, as DNA: TGTGCCAGCAGTGAATACGCGGCCAGGGCGGGTGGCTACACCTTC.

V gene TRBV3-1 combines with J gene TRBJ2-5; 7 bases align to TRBD2. Germline V gene lookup returns CDR1 LGHDT and CDR2 YNNKEL (reference sequence). The ends lost 4 bases at V and 2 bases at J; junction bases unmatched: 7. The CDR3 has 15 residues. The CDR3 DNA sequence: TGTGCCAGCAGCCGCCCTCCTAGCGGTCAAGAGACCCAGTACTTC. Amino acid sequence: CASSRPPSGQETQYF.

The chain is built from TRBV12-5 and TRBJ2-1, with 7 bases that match TRBD2. The CDR3 is made up of 19 amino acids. Unmatched junction bases numbered 15, after V lost 4 bases and J lost 0 bases. Germline V gene data show CDR1 as LGHNT and CDR2 as FRNRAP. CDR3 sequence: CASGSPSRGLADSYNEQFF. The CDR3, as DNA: TGTGCTAGTGGTTCCCCGAGTCGCGGTCTAGCGGACTCCTACAATGAGCAGTTCTTC.

J is TRBJ2-7 and V is TRBV12-3 or TRBV12-4; D might be TRBD2 (7 bases). The CDR3 length is 14 residues. Trimming left V 1 base short and J 6 bases short, with 13 bases between. The CDR3 loop is CASSLGGGAGEQYF. CDR3 DNA sequence: TGTGCCAGCAGTTTAGGTGGGGGGGCCGGCGAGCAGTACTTC.

This chain links TRBV2 with TRBJ2-1; a weak D match, TRBD1 (5 bases). This CDR3 comprises 15 residues. Germline CDR1 reads SNHLY; CDR2 reads FYNNEI. Trimming stripped 4 bases from V and 0 bases from J, with 10 bases between. CDR3 in DNA: TGTGCCAGCAGTGCTCGACAGAGCTCCTACAATGAGCAGTTCTTC. This gives the protein CASSARQSSYNEQFF.

The chain recombines TRBV2 with TRBJ2-1; no clear D gene. Trimming pared 7 bases from V and 5 bases from J, leaving 15 bases between. From germline, CDR1 is SNHLY and CDR2 FYNNEI. The CDR3 totals 14 residues. CDR3 residues: CASTAAGADNEQFF. For the CDR3, the DNA is TGTGCCAGCACCGCGGCAGGCGCCGACAATGAGCAGTTCTTC. The full variable domain, its missing parts supplied by reference TRBV2 and TRBJ2-1, is EPEVTQTPSHQVTQMGQEVILRCVPISNHLYFYWYRQILGQKVEFLVSFYNNEISEKSEIFDDQFSVERPDGSNFTLKIRSTKLEDSAMYFCASTAAGADNEQFFGPGTRLTVL.

V is TRBV12-3 or TRBV12-4 and J is TRBJ1-5; a weak D match, TRBD1 (5 bases). This CDR3 comprises 15 residues. V lost 2 bases and J lost 7, with 15 bases in between. The CDR3 reads CASSLMGPTGQPQHF. The CDR3 coding sequence is TGTGCCAGCAGTTTAATGGGACCAACCGGGCAGCCCCAGCATTTT.

The CDR3 DNA reads as TGTGCCAGCAGCCAAGATTACGGGGGACTAGAACAAGAGACCCAGTACTTC. Translated: CASSQDYGGLEQETQYF. The chain recombines TRBV14 with TRBJ2-5, with 8 bases identical to TRBD2. Trimming cost V 0 bases and J 2 bases; bases outside gene matches: 8. The germline V gene has CDR1 SGHDN and CDR2 FVKESK. The CDR3 sequence is 17 residues long.

Only a few counts were recorded for this clonotype. J is TRBJ1-5 and V is TRBV4-2; 7 bases align to TRBD1. The junction had 11 bases not matched to a gene; V was cut back by 0 bases and J by 9 bases. The CDR3 runs 16 residues. Looked up from germline, CDR1 is LGHNA and CDR2 is YNFKEQ. CDR3 loop: CASSQDERQGGLPQHF. The CDR3 DNA sequence: TGTGCCAGCAGCCAAGATGAGAGGCAGGGGGGTTTGCCCCAGCATTTT.

V usage is TRBV11-2 and J usage is TRBJ2-6; 9 nucleotides match TRBD2. J gave up 4 bases and V 6 bases, and 16 bases lay outside the gene matches. Germline-derived CDR1 and CDR2 are SGHAT and FQNNGV. The CDR3 is 19 residues long. The CDR3 here is CASRPLRTSVTGGANVLTF. For the CDR3, the DNA is TGTGCCAGCAGACCTCTCCGGACTAGCGTTACCGGGGGGGCCAACGTCCTGACTTTC.

The rearrangement joins TRBV9 to TRBJ2-7; possible D gene TRBD2, 6 bases. CDR3 length equals 15 residues. V was cut by 4 bases and J by 6 bases, with 20 bases left in between. CDR1 SGDLS and CDR2 YYNGEE come from the germline V gene. CDR3 nucleotide sequence: TGTGCCAGCAGCCCAGTTGGAGGGCCGGGGTCCGAGCAGTACTTC. Protein product: CASSPVGGPGSEQYF. Variable domain in full (rest from reference TRBV9 and TRBJ2-7): DSGVTQTPKHLITATGQRVTLRCSPRSGDLSVYWYQQSLDQGLQFLIQYYNGEERAKGNILERFSAQQFPDLHSELNLSSLELGDSALYFCASSPVGGPGSEQYFGPGTRLTVT.

The chain combines TRBV30 with TRBJ2-2, with D uncertain. Germline loops: CDR1 GTSNPN, CDR2 SVGIG (reference sequence). V was trimmed by 2 bases and J by 5 bases, leaving 6 bases between them. CDR3 length: 12 residues. CDR3 bases: TGTGCCTGGAGTTTAGTGACCGGGGAGCTGTTTTTT. This sequence encodes CAWSLVTGELFF.